This T cell receptor (beta chain) was sequenced in a study of cytomegalovirus exposure and HLA in healthy donors. Note on this clone: Its antigen is currently unknown.

Trimming cost V 3 bases and J 11 bases; bases outside gene matches: 10. The germline V gene has CDR1 SEHNR and CDR2 FQNEAQ (reference sequence). The CDR3 runs 14 residues. Study outcomes and limitations: It was found in a later analysis that first-cohort TCR clusters tended to co-occur in the roughly 120 validation repertoires.

Measured with immunoSEQ multiplex PCR; TCRdb has only the in-frame clones, and not every one. Of 150,000 to 200,000 clones listed, 85% to 90% are singletons. This chain connects TRBV7-9 to TRBJ2-1, with TRBD2 matching over 7 bases. Sequencing was done on a sample of PBMCs. The sequence was obtained from a woman in her twenties or thirties in good health and CMV-seronegative. CDR3 sequence: CASSFPSGREQQFF. The CDR3 region has the DNA TGTGCCAGCAGCTTTCCTAGCGGAAGGGAACAGCAGTTCTTC.